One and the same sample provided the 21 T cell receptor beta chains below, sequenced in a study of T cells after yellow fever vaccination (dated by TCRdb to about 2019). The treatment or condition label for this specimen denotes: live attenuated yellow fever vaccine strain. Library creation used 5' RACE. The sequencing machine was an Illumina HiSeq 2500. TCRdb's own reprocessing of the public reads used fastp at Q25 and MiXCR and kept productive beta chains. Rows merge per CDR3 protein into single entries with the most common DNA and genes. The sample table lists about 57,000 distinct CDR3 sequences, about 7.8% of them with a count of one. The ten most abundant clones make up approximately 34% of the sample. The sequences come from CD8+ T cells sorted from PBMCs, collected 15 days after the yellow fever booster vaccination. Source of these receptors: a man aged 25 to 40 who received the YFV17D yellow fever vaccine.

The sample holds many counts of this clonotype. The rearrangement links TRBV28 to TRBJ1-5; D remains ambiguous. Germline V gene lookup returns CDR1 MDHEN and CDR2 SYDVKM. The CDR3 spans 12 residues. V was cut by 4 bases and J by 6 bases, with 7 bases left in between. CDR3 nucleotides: TGTGCCAGCAGTTCTAGGGTTCAGCCCCAGCATTTT. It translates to CASSSRVQPQHF.

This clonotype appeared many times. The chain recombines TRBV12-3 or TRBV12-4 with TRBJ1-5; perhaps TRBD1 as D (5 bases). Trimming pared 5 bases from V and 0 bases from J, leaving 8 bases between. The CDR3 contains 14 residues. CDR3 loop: CASSRTHSNQPQHF. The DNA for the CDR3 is TGTGCCAGCAGTCGGACACATAGCAATCAGCCCCAGCATTTT.

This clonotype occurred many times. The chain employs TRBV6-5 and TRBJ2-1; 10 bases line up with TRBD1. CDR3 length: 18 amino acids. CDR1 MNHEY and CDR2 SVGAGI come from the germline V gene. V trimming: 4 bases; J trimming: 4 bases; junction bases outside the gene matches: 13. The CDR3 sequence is CASSSPRDRGFGYNEQFF. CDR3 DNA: TGTGCCAGCAGTTCCCCGAGGGACAGGGGTTTCGGGTACAATGAGCAGTTCTTC.

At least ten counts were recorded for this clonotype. This CDR3 is CASSRAYNEQFF. DNA for the CDR3: TGTGCCAGCAGCCGGGCGTACAATGAGCAGTTCTTC. This rearrangement joins TRBV7-9 to TRBJ2-1; D ambiguous. V shed 5 bases and J shed 4 bases, with 6 bases lying between them. Germline values: CDR1 SEHNR, CDR2 FQNEAQ (reference sequence). This CDR3 has 12 amino acids.

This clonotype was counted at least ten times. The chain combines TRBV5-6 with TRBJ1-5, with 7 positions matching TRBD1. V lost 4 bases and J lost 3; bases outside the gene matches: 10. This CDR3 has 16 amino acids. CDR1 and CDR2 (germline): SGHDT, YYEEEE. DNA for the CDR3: TGTGCCAGCAGCCCGAGACAGGGAATGGACAATCAGCCCCAGCATTTT. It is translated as CASSPRQGMDNQPQHF.

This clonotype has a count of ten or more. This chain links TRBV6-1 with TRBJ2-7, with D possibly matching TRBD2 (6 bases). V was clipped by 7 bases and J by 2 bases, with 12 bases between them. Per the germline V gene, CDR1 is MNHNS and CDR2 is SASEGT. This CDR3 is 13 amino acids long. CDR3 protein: CASTEGSPYEQYF. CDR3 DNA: TGTGCCAGCACGGAGGGGAGTCCCTACGAGCAGTACTTC.

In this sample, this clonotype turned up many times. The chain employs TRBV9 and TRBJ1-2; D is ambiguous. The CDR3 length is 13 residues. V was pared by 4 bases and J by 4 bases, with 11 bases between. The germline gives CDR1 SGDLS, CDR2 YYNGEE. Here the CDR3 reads CASSPGRGYGYTF. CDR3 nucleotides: TGTGCCAGCAGCCCTGGACGTGGCTATGGCTACACCTTC.

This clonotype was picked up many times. The chain's CDR3 is CASSLAKTSGQYNEQFF. In DNA, the CDR3 is TGTGCCAGCAGCTTAGCAAAAACTAGCGGGCAATACAATGAGCAGTTCTTC. This chain links TRBV7-8 with TRBJ2-1; 9 bases fit TRBD2. The ends lost 0 bases at V and 4 bases at J; junction bases unmatched: 7. The CDR3 is 17 residues long. The germline gives CDR1 SGHVS, CDR2 FQNEAQ.

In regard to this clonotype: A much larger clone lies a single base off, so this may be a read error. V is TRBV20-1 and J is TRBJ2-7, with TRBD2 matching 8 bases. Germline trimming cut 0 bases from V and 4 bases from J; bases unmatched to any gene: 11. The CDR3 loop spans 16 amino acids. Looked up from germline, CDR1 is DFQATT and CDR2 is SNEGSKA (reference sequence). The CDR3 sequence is CSARDRAGGRRYEQYF. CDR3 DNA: TGCAGTGCTAGAGATAGGGCTGGCGGGAGGAGGTACGAGCAGTACTTC.

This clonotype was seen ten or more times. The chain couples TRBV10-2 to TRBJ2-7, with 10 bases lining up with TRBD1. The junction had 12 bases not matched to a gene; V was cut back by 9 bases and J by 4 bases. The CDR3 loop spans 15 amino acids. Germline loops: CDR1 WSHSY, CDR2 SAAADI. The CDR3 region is CARVTRGTGVYEQYF. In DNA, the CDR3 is TGCGCCAGGGTGACGAGAGGGACAGGGGTTTACGAGCAGTACTTC.

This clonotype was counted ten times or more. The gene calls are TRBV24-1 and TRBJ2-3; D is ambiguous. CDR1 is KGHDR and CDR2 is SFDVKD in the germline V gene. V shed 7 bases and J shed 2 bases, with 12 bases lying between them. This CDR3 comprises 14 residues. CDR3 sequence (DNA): TGTGCCACCAGCCCCCTCGGCGCCACAGATACGCAGTATTTT. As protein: CATSPLGATDTQYF.

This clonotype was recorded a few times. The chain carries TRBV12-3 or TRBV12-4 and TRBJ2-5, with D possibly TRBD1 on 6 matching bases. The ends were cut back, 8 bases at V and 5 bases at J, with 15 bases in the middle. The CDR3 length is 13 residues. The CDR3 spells CASSKGDGETQYF. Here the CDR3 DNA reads TGTGCCAGCTCGAAGGGGGACGGGGAGACCCAGTACTTC.

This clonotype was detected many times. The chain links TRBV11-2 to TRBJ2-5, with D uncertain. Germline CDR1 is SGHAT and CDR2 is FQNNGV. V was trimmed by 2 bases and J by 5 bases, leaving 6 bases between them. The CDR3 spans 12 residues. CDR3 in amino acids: CASSLRMETQYF. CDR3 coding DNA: TGTGCCAGCAGCTTAAGGATGGAGACCCAGTACTTC.

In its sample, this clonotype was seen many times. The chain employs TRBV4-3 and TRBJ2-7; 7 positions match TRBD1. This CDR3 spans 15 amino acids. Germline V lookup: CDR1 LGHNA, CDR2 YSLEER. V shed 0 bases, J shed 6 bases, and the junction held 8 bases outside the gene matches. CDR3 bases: TGCGCCAGCAGCCAAGAGACCCAGGGGGATGTCGAGCAGTACTTC. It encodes CASSQETQGDVEQYF.

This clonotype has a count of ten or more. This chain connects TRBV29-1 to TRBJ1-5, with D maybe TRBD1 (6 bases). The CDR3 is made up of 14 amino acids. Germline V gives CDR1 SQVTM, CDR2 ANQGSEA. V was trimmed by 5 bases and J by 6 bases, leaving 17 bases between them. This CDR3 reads CSVSTPGDPQPQHF. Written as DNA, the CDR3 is TGCAGCGTTTCAACCCCAGGGGATCCTCAGCCCCAGCATTTT.

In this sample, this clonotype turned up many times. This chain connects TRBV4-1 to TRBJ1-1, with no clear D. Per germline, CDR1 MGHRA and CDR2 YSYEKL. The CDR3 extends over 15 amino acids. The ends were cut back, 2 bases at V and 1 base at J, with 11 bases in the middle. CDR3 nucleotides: TGCGCCAGCAGCCAATTTTCCGCGGGGAACACTGAAGCTTTCTTT. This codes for CASSQFSAGNTEAFF.

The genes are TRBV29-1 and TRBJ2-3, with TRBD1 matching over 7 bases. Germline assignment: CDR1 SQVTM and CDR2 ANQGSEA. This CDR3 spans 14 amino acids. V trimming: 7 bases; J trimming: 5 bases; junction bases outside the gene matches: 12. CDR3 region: CSAIQGLPRDTQYF. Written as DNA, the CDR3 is TGCAGCGCTATACAGGGGCTCCCAAGAGATACGCAGTATTTT.

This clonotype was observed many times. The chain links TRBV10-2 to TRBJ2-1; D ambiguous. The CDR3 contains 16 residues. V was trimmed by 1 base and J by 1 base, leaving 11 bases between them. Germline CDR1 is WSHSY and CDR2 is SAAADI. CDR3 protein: CASSEFLSASYNEQFF. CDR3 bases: TGCGCCAGCAGTGAGTTTTTGTCAGCTTCCTACAATGAGCAGTTCTTC.

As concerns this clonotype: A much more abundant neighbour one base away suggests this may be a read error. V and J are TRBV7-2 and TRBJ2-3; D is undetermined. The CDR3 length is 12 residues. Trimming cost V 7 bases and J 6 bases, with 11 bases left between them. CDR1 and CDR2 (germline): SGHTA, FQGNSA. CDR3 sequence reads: CASTLYADTQYF. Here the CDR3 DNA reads TGTGCCAGCACTCTTTATGCGGATACGCAGTATTTT.

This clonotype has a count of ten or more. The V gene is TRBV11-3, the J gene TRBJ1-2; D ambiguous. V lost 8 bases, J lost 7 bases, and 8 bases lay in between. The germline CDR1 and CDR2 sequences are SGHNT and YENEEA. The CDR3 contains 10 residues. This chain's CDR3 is CASGAPGYTF. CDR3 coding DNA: TGTGCCAGCGGAGCCCCTGGCTACACCTTC.

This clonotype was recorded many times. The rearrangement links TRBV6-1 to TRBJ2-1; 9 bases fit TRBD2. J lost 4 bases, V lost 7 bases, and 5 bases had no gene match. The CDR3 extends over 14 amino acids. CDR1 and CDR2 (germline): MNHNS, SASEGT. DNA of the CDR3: TGTGCCAGCAAGGCTAGCGGGATGTACAATGAGCAGTTCTTC. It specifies CASKASGMYNEQFF.